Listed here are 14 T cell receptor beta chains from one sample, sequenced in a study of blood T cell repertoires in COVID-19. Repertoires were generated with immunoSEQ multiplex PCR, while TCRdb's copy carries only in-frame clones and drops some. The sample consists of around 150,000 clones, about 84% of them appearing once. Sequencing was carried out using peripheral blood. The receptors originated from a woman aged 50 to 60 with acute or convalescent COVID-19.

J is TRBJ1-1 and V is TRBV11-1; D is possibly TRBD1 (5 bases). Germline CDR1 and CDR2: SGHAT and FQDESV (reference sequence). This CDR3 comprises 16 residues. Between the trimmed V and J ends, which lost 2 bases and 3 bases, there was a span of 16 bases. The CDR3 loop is CASSLKISGSDTEAFF. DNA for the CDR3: TGTGCCAGCAGCTTAAAAATTTCAGGGTCCGACACTGAAGCTTTCTTT.

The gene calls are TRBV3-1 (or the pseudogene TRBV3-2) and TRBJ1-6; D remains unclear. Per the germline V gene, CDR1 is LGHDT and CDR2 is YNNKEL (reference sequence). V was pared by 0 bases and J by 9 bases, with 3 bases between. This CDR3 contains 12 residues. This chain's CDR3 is CASSQDSSPLHF. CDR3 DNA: TGTGCCAGCAGCCAAGATAGTTCACCCCTCCACTTT.

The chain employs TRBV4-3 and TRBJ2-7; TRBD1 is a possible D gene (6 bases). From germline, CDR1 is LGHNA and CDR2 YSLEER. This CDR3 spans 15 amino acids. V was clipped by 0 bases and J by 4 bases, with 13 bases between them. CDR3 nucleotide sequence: TGCGCCAGCAGCCAAGATTTTGGGGGCCTGTACGAGCAGTACTTC. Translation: CASSQDFGGLYEQYF.

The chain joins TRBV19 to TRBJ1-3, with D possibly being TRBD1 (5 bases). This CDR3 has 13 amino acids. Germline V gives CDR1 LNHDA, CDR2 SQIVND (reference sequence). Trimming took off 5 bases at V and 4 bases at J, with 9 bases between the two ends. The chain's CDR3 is CASSQGGGNTIYF. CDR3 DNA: TGTGCCAGTAGTCAGGGAGGAGGAAACACCATATATTTT.

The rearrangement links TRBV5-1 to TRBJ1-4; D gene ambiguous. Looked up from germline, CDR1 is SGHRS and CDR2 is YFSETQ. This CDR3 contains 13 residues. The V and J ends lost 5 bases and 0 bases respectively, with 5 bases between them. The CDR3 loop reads CASRSATNEKLFF. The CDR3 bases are TGCGCCAGCAGATCTGCAACTAATGAAAAACTGTTTTTT. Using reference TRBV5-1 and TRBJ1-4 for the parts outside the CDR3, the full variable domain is KAGVTQTPRYLIKTRGQQVTLSCSPISGHRSVSWYQQTPGQGLQFLFEYFSETQRNKGNFPGRFSGRQFSNSRSEMNVSTLELGDSALYLCASRSATNEKLFFGSGTQLSVL.

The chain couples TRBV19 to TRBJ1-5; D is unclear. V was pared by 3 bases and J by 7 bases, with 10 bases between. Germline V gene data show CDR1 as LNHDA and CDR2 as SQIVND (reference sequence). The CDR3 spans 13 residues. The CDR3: CASSIGQTQPQHF. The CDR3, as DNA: TGTGCCAGTAGTATTGGGCAGACACAGCCCCAGCATTTT.

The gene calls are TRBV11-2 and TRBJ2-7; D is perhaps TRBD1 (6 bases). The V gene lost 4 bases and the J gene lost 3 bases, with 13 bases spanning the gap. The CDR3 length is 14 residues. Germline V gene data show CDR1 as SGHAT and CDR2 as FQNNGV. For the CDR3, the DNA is TGTGCCAGCAGCTCCAGGCCGGACAGCTACGAGCAGTACTTC. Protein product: CASSSRPDSYEQYF.

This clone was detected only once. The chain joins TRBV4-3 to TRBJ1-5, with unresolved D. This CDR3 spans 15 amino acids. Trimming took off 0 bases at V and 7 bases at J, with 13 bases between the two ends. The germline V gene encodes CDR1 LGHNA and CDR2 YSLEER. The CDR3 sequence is CASSQEPRAGQPQHF. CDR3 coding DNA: TGCGCCAGCAGCCAAGAGCCCCGTGCCGGGCAGCCCCAGCATTTT.

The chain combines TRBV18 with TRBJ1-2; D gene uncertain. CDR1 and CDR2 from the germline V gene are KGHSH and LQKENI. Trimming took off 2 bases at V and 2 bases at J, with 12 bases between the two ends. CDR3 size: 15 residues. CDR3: CASSPEAGSNYGYTF. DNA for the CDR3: TGTGCCAGCTCACCAGAAGCGGGCAGCAACTATGGCTACACCTTC.

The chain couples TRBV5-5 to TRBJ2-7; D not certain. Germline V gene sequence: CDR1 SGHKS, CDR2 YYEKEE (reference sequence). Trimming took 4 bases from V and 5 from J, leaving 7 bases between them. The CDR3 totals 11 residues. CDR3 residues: CASSVLNEQYF. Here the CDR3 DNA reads TGTGCCAGCAGCGTACTTAACGAGCAGTACTTC.

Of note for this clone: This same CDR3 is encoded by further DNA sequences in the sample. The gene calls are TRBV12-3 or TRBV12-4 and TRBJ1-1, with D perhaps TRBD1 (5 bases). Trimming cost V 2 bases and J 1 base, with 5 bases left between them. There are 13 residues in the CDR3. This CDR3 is CASSLTGNTEAFF. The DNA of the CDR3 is TGTGCCAGCAGTTTAACAGGGAACACTGAAGCTTTCTTT.

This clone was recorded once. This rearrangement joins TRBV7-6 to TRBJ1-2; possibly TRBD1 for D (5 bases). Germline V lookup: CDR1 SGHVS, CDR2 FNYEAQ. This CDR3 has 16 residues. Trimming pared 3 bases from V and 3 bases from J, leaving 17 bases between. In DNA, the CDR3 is TGTGCCAGCAGCTTCGGCGGGAATCTGGGGGACTATGGCTACACCTTC. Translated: CASSFGGNLGDYGYTF.

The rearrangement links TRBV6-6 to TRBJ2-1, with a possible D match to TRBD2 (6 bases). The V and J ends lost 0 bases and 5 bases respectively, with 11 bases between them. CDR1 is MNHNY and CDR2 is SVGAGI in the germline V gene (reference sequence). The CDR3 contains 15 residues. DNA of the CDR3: TGTGCCAGCAGTTACTCGATTTGGGGGGACAATGAGCAGTTCTTC. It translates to CASSYSIWGDNEQFF.

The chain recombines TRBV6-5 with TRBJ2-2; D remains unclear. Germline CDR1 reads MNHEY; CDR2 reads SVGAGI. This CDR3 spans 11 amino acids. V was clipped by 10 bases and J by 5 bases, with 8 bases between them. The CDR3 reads CATTGTGELFF. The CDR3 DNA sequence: TGTGCCACAACGGGTACCGGGGAGCTGTTTTTT.